A selection of T cell receptor beta chains follows, all from one sample in a study of T cells in Graves' hyperthyroidism and ophthalmopathy. One entry per CDR3 protein results from TCRdb running MiXCR on the multiplex PCR reads. The table has 600,000 to 900,000 distinct CDR3 sequences, roughly 15% seen once. The source material was blood. These TCRs come from a man aged 18 to 29 with Graves' hyperthyroidism. Each CDR3 is given with its conserved first and last residue.

j_gene	len	v_gene	CDR3aa
TRBJ1-1	14	TRBV5-6	CASSLQRSNTEAFF
TRBJ1-2	13	TRBV7-9	CASRPHNNYGYTF
TRBJ2-1	15	TRBV20-1	CSARDQGLAMNEQFF
TRBJ2-1	14	TRBV7-8	CASGPLQTGNEQFF
TRBJ2-7	15	TRBV5-5	CASSHTGATSYEQYF
TRBJ2-3	16	TRBV11-2	CASSLDGRIGPRPQYF
TRBJ1-2	12	TRBV5-1	CASSYSDYGYTF
TRBJ2-7	14	TRBV20-1	CSATPGDSSYEQYF
TRBJ1-5	16	TRBV19	CANVPGQGSSNQPQHF
TRBJ1-1	15	TRBV5-1	CASSLAEGMDTEAFF
TRBJ2-1	11	TRBV2	CASEGGNEQFF
TRBJ2-3	14	TRBV7-2	CASSLTDITDTQYF
TRBJ2-2	16	TRBV7-9	CASRSPGQGRTGELFF
TRBJ2-3	15	TRBV3-1	CASSQEQGVADTQYF
TRBJ2-2	19	TRBV11-2	CASSTTTSALAWNTGELFF
TRBJ2-1	12	TRBV30	CAWSLSGGEQFF
TRBJ2-2	14	TRBV5-4	CASSFDRDSGELFF
TRBJ2-3	16	TRBV15	CATSGRLADSTDTQYF
TRBJ1-6	15	TRBV7-6	CASSSRTGGSSPLHF
TRBJ2-5	13	TRBV6-2/TRBV6-3	CASQSGIGRTQYF
TRBJ1-1	15	TRBV4-2	CASSIPGTGVPEAFF
TRBJ1-2	13	TRBV20-1	CSARDPQGYGYTF